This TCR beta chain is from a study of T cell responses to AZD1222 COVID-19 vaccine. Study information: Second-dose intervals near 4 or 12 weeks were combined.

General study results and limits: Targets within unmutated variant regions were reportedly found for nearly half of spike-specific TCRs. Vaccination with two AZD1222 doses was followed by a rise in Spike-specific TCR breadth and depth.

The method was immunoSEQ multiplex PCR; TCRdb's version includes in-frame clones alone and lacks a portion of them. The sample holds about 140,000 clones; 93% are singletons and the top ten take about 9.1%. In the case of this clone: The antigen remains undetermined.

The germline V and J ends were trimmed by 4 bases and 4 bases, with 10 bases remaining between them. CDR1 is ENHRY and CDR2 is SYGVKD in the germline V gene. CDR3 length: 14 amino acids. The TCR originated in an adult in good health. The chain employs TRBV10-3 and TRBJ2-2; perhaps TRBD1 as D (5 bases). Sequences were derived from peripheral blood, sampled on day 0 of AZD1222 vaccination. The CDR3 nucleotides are TGTGCCATCAGTGTTCAGGGTGGCACCGGGGAGCTGTTTTTT. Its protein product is CAISVQGGTGELFF.